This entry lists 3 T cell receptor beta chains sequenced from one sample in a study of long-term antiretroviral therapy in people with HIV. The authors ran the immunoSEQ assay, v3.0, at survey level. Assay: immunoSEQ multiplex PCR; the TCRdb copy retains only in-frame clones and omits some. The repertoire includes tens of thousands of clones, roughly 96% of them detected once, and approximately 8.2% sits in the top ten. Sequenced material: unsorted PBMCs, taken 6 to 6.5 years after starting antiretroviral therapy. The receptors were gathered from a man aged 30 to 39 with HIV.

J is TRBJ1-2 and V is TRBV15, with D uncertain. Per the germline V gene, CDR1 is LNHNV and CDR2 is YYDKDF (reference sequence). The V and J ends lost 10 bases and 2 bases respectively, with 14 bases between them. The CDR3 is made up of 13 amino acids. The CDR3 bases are TGTGCCAGCGCGTCTGGGCTGAACTATGGCTACACCTTC. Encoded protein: CASASGLNYGYTF.

The CDR3 region has the DNA TGTGCCAGCTCTCGGGGACAGGGCCTTGCAACTAATGAAAAACTGTTTTTT. This gives the protein CASSRGQGLATNEKLFF. The chain couples TRBV18 to TRBJ1-4, with TRBD1 matching 9 bases. Germline CDR1 reads KGHSH; CDR2 reads LQKENI. V lost 6 bases to trimming and J lost 0 bases; unmatched junction nucleotides: 8. The CDR3 loop spans 17 amino acids. Variable domain in full (rest from reference TRBV18 and TRBJ1-4): NAGVMQNPRHLVRRRGQEARLRCSPMKGHSHVYWYRQLPEEGLKFMVYLQKENIIDESGMPKERFSAEFPKEGPSILRIQQVVRGDSAAYFCASSRGQGLATNEKLFFGSGTQLSVL.

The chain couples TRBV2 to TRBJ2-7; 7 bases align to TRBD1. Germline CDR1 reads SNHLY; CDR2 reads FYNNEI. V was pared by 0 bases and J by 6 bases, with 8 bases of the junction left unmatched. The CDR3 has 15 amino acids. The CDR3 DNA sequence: TGTGCCAGCAGTGAAGCCCGGACAGGACGGGGCGAGCAGTACTTC. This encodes CASSEARTGRGEQYF.